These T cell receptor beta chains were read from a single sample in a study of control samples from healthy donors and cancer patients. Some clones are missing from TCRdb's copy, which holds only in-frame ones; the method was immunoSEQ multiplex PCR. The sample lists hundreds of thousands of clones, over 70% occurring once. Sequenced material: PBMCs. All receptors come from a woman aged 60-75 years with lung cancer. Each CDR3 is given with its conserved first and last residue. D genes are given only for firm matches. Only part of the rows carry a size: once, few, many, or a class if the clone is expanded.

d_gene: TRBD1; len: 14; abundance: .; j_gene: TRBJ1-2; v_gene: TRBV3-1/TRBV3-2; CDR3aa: CASSQGQGANGYTF; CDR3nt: TGTGCCAGCAGCCAGGGACAGGGGGCGAATGGCTACACCTTC
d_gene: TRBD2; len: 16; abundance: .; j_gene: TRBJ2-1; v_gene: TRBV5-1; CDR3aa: CASSLGLAGGYNEQFF; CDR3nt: TGCGCCAGCAGCTTGGGACTAGCGGGGGGGTACAATGAGCAGTTCTTC
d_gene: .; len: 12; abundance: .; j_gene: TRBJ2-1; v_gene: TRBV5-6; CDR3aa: CASSHRAGEQFF; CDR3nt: TGTGCCAGCAGCCACAGGGCCGGGGAGCAGTTCTTC
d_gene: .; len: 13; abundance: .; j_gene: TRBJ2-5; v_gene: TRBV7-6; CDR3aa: CASSVGFQETQYF; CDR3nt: TGTGCCAGCAGCGTAGGGTTTCAAGAGACCCAGTACTTC
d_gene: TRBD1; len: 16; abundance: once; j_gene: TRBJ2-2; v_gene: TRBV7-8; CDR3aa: CASSLGVGTGAGELFF; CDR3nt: TGTGCCAGCAGCTTAGGTGTTGGGACAGGGGCCGGGGAGCTGTTTTTT
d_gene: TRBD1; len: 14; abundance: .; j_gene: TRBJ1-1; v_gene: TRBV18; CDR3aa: CASSQGRGHTEAFF; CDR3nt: TGTGCCAGCTCCCAAGGGAGGGGGCACACTGAAGCTTTCTTT
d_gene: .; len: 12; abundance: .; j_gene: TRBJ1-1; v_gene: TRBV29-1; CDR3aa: CSVEEQTAEAFF; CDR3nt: TGCAGCGTTGAAGAACAGACAGCTGAAGCTTTCTTT
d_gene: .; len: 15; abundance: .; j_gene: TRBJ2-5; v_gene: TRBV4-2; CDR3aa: CASSQGRGGGETQYF; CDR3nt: TGTGCCAGCAGCCAAGGAAGGGGGGGCGGGGAGACCCAGTACTTC
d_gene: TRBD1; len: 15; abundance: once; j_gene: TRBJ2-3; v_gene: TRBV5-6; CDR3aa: CASSKWTGGTDTQYF; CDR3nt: TGTGCCAGCAGCAAATGGACAGGGGGCACAGATACGCAGTATTTT
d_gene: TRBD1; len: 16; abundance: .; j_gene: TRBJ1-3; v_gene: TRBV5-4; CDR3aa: CASSRRDRSSGNTIYF; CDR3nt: TGTGCCAGCAGCCGGAGGGACAGGAGCTCTGGAAACACCATATATTTT
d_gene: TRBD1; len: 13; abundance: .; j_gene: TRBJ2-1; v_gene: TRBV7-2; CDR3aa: CASSQQGANEQFF; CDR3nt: TGTGCCAGCAGTCAACAGGGGGCCAATGAGCAGTTCTTC
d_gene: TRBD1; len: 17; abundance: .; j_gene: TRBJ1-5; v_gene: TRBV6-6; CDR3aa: CASSPRRDSYSNQPQHF; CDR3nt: TGTGCCAGCAGTCCCCGCCGGGACAGTTATAGCAATCAGCCCCAGCATTTT
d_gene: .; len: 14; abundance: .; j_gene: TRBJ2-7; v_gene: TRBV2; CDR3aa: CASSDTGISYEQYF; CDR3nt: TGTGCCAGCAGTGACACGGGAATTTCCTACGAGCAGTACTTC
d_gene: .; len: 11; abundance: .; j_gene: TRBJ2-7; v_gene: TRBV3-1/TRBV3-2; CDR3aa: CASSQGGGVYF; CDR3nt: TGTGCCAGCAGCCAAGGCGGCGGAGTCTACTTC
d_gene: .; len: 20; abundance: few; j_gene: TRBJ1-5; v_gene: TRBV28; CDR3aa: CASSLPPKVTSRGGNQPQHF; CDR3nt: TGTGCCAGCAGTTTACCTCCTAAGGTTACTTCCAGGGGAGGGAATCAGCCCCAGCATTTT
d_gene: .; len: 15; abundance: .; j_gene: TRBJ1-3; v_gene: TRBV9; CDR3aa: CASGLTQGSGNTIYF; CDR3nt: TGTGCCAGTGGGCTTACACAGGGCTCTGGAAACACCATATATTTT
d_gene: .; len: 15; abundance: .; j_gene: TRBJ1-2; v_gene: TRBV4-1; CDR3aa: CASSQDPATPSGYTF; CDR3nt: TGCGCCAGCAGCCAAGATCCTGCCACCCCCTCTGGCTACACCTTC
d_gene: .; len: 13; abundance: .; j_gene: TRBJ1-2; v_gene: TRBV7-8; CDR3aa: CASSDGANYGYTF; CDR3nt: TGTGCCAGCAGCGACGGAGCTAACTATGGCTACACCTTC
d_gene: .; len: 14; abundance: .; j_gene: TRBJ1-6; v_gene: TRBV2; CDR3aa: CASSGGYSVSPLHF; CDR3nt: TGTGCCAGCAGTGGGGGTTATTCGGTGTCACCCCTCCACTTT
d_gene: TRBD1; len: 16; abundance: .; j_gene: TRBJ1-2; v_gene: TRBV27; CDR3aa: CATRHSGTEMYYGYTF; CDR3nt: TGTGCCACACGGCACTCCGGGACAGAGATGTACTATGGCTACACCTTC
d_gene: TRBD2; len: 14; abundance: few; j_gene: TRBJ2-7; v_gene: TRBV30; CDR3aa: CAWSVGGSSTEQYF; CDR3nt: TGTGCCTGGAGTGTGGGAGGGAGTTCAACCGAGCAGTACTTC
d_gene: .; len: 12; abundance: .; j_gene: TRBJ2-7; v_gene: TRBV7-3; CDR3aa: CASSSDGLEQYF; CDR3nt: TGTGCCAGCAGCTCGGATGGACTAGAGCAGTACTTC
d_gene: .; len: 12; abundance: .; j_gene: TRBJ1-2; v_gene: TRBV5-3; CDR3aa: CARKPDLGGYTF; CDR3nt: TGTGCCAGGAAACCGGATCTCGGTGGCTACACCTTC
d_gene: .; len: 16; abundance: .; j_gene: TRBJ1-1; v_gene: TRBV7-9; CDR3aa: CASSLGWGERIAEAFF; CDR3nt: TGTGCCAGCAGCTTGGGCTGGGGGGAAAGGATCGCTGAAGCTTTCTTT
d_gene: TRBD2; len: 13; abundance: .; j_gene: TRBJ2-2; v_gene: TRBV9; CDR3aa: CASRTSGPGELFF; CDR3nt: TGTGCCAGCAGGACTAGCGGGCCCGGGGAGCTGTTTTTT
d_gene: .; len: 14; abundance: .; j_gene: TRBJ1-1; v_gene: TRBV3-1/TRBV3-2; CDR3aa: CASRPTGLVTEAFF; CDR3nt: TGTGCCAGCAGGCCCACGGGACTTGTCACTGAAGCTTTCTTT
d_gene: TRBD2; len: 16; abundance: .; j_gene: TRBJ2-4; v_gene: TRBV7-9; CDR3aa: CASSGAGGPGVNIQYF; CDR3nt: TGTGCCAGCAGCGGAGCGGGGGGTCCCGGGGTAAACATTCAGTACTTC
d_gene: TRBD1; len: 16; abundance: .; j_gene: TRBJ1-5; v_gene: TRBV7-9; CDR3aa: CASSLGPDRGRQPQHF; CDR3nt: TGTGCCAGCAGCTTGGGCCCGGACAGGGGGCGTCAGCCCCAGCATTTT
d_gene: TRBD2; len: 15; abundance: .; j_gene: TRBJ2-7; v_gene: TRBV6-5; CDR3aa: CASSYDTSGSYEQYF; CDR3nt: TGTGCCAGCAGTTACGATACTAGCGGGAGCTACGAGCAGTACTTC
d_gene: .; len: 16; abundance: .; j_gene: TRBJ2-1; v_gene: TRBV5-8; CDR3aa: CASSPALWVGINEQFF; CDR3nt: TGTGCCAGCAGCCCGGCCTTGTGGGTGGGGATCAATGAGCAGTTCTTC
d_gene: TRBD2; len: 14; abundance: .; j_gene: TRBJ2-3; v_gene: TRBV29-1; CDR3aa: CSVSGGAGTDTQYF; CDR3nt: TGCAGCGTCAGCGGGGGGGCGGGCACAGATACGCAGTATTTT
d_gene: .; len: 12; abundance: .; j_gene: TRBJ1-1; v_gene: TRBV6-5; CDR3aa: CASAIRPSEAFF; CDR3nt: TGTGCCAGCGCGATCCGACCCAGTGAAGCTTTCTTT
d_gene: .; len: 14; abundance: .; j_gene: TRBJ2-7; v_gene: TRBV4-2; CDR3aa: CASSQENGAGEQYF; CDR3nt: TGTGCCAGCAGCCAAGAAAACGGGGCCGGCGAGCAGTACTTC
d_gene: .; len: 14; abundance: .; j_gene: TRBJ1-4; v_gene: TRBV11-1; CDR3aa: CASSLSLGNEKLFF; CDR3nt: TGTGCCAGCAGCTTGTCATTGGGGAATGAAAAACTGTTTTTT
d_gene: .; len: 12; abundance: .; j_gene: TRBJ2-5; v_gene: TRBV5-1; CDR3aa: CASSLDFETQYF; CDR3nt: TGCGCCAGCAGCCTGGACTTTGAGACCCAGTACTTC
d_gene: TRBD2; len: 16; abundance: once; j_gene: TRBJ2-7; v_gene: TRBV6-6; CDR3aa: CASRSPSSGSSYEQYF; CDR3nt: TGTGCCAGCAGGTCTCCTTCTAGCGGAAGCTCCTACGAGCAGTACTTC
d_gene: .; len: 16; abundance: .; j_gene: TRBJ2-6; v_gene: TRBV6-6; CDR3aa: CASIPGRGTGANVLTF; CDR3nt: TGTGCCAGCATTCCCGGTCGGGGTACTGGGGCCAACGTCCTGACTTTC
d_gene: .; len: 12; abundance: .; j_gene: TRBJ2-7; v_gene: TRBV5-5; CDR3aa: CASSPQGGEQYF; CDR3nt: TGTGCCAGCAGCCCCCAGGGAGGCGAGCAGTACTTC
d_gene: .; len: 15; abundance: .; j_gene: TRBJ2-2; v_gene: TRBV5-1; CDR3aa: CASSTATGWAGELFF; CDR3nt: TGCGCCAGCAGCACGGCTACAGGGTGGGCCGGGGAGCTGTTTTTT
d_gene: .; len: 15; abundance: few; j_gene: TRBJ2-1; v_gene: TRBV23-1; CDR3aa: CASSHRAGDHNEQFF; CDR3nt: TGCGCCAGCAGTCACCGGGCAGGGGACCACAATGAGCAGTTCTTC
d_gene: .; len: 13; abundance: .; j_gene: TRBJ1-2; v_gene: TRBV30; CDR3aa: CAWRGQGYYGYTF; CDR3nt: TGTGCCTGGAGAGGCCAGGGGTACTATGGCTACACCTTC
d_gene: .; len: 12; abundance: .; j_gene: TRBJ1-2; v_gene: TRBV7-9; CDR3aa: CASSRGSHGYTF; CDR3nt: TGTGCCAGCAGCAGAGGGAGCCATGGCTACACCTTC